These 24 T cell receptor beta chains share one sample of origin, sequenced in a study of blood T cell repertoires in COVID-19. The table came from immunoSEQ multiplex PCR; TCRdb's copy has only in-frame clones and leaves some out. The sample shows some 250,000 clones, about 70% of them seen only once. Sequenced input: peripheral blood. The receptors originated from an elderly woman with acute or convalescent COVID-19.

This rearrangement joins TRBV15 to TRBJ2-3; TRBD1 might be the D (6 bases). This CDR3 region has 17 residues. The germline V gene has CDR1 LNHNV and CDR2 YYDKDF (reference sequence). Trimming removed 6 bases from V and 2 bases from J, with 21 bases in between. The CDR3 coding sequence is TGTGCCACCAGAGATTCTAACAGGGCCTATCTCACAGATACGCAGTATTTT. Translated: CATRDSNRAYLTDTQYF.

V is TRBV18 and J is TRBJ1-2, with TRBD1 as a possible D gene (6 bases). The germline gives CDR1 KGHSH, CDR2 LQKENI. Trimming removed 3 bases from V and 4 bases from J, with 18 bases in between. This CDR3 has 16 residues. The CDR3 reads CASSPATGHNSYGYTF. The CDR3 nucleotides are TGTGCCAGCTCACCGGCTACGGGACACAATTCCTATGGCTACACCTTC.

V usage is TRBV2 and J usage is TRBJ2-1; 7 bases are a match to TRBD1. From germline, CDR1 is SNHLY and CDR2 FYNNEI. The CDR3 has 12 amino acids. V gave up 7 bases and J gave up 6 bases; unmatched junction bases: 3. The CDR3 nucleotides are TGTGCCAGCACTGACAGGGTCAATGAGCAGTTCTTC. This encodes CASTDRVNEQFF.

The chain employs TRBV5-4 and TRBJ2-3; 8 nucleotides agree with TRBD2. The CDR3 spans 14 residues. V trimming: 2 bases; J trimming: 4 bases; junction bases outside the gene matches: 3. Germline CDR1 is SGHNT and CDR2 is YYREEE (reference sequence). The CDR3 coding sequence is TGTGCCAGCAGCTTAAGCGGGAGTGCAGATACGCAGTATTTT. Translating it yields CASSLSGSADTQYF.

The chain has TRBV19 and TRBJ1-4, with no clear D. The CDR3 is 13 residues long. Germline V gene lookup returns CDR1 LNHDA and CDR2 SQIVND (reference sequence). The ends were cut back, 7 bases at V and 5 bases at J, with 11 bases in the middle. CDR3 DNA sequence: TGTGCCAGTAACCGGGGAGACAATGAAAAACTGTTTTTT. It translates to CASNRGDNEKLFF.

The V call is TRBV3-1 (or the pseudogene TRBV3-2), the J call TRBJ2-2; D gene uncertain. The V gene lost 4 bases and the J gene lost 6 bases, with 6 bases spanning the gap. The V gene's germline CDR1 is LGHDT and CDR2 YNNKEL (reference sequence). The CDR3 is made up of 12 amino acids. CDR3 coding DNA: TGTGCCAGCAGCCCCCGTCCCGGGGAGCTGTTTTTT. As protein: CASSPRPGELFF.

The chain is built from TRBV28 and TRBJ1-2, with a possible D match to TRBD1 (6 bases). Looked up from germline, CDR1 is MDHEN and CDR2 is SYDVKM. The CDR3 runs to 17 residues. Trimming left V 4 bases short and J 7 bases short, with 25 bases between. The CDR3 sequence is CASSSRTVRGGFIGYTF. CDR3 nucleotides: TGTGCCAGCAGTTCACGGACCGTAAGAGGGGGTTTTATTGGCTACACCTTC.

This chain links TRBV11-3 with TRBJ1-1, with D tentatively TRBD1 (5 bases). Germline CDR1 reads SGHNT; CDR2 reads YENEEA. V shed 5 bases and J shed 7 bases, with 11 bases lying between them. The length of the CDR3 is 12 residues. This CDR3 reads CASSQDSDEAFF. The DNA of the CDR3 is TGTGCCAGCAGCCAAGACAGCGATGAAGCTTTCTTT.

The chain combines TRBV19 with TRBJ2-5; 11 bases are a match to TRBD1. Trimming cost V 3 bases and J 4 bases; bases outside gene matches: 16. The CDR3 runs 19 residues. Germline values: CDR1 LNHDA, CDR2 SQIVND (reference sequence). DNA of the CDR3: TGTGCCAGTAGTATGCCTCGGACAGGGGGCGTTGAGGGCGGAGAGACCCAGTACTTC. Its protein product is CASSMPRTGGVEGGETQYF.

A few counts support this clone. The chain joins TRBV7-2 to TRBJ2-2; TRBD2 aligns across 9 bases. From germline, CDR1 is SGHTA and CDR2 FQGNSA. The CDR3 consists of 16 residues. Trimming cost V 2 bases and J 1 base; bases outside gene matches: 2. The CDR3 nucleotides are TGTGCCAGCAGCTTATTAGCGGGGGAGAACACCGGGGAGCTGTTTTTT. Amino acids: CASSLLAGENTGELFF.

There are a few counts of this clone. The genes are TRBV9 and TRBJ2-1, with 7 bases that match TRBD1. The CDR3 is made up of 15 amino acids. J gave up 5 bases and V 4 bases, and 9 bases lay outside the gene matches. CDR1 is SGDLS and CDR2 is YYNGEE in the germline V gene. CDR3 protein: CASSNDPGQNNEQFF. DNA for the CDR3: TGTGCCAGCAGCAACGACCCGGGACAGAACAATGAGCAGTTCTTC.

Only a few counts were recorded for this clone. This rearrangement joins TRBV2 to TRBJ1-1, with TRBD1 identical over 9 bases. The germline V gene has CDR1 SNHLY and CDR2 FYNNEI. The CDR3 totals 15 residues. V trimming: 5 bases; J trimming: 1 base; junction bases outside the gene matches: 5. CDR3 in DNA: TGTGCCAGCAGTTTAATGGGACAGGGGAACACTGAAGCTTTCTTT. It codes for CASSLMGQGNTEAFF.

The chain combines TRBV25-1 with TRBJ2-3, with 7 bases that match TRBD2. V lost 6 bases, J lost 6 bases, and 6 bases stayed unmatched. This CDR3 spans 13 amino acids. Germline V lookup: CDR1 MGHDK, CDR2 SYGVNS. This CDR3 is CASSRGGSDTQYF. The CDR3 DNA reads as TGTGCCAGCAGCCGGGGCGGGAGCGATACGCAGTATTTT.

The V call is TRBV7-2, the J call TRBJ2-1; D gene ambiguous. V dropped 0 bases and J dropped 2 bases, with 11 bases sitting between them. The germline V gene has CDR1 SGHTA and CDR2 FQGNSA. The CDR3 covers 16 residues. Here the CDR3 reads CASSLANQAPYNEQFF. The DNA of the CDR3 is TGTGCCAGCAGCTTAGCGAACCAAGCCCCCTACAATGAGCAGTTCTTC.

The rearrangement uses TRBV11-2 and TRBJ2-7; D not certain. The germline CDR1 and CDR2 sequences are SGHAT and FQNNGV. Trimming stripped 0 bases from V and 3 bases from J, with 3 bases between. The CDR3 extends over 12 amino acids. The CDR3 protein is CASSLDSYEQYF. The CDR3 nucleotides are TGTGCCAGCAGCTTAGACAGCTACGAGCAGTACTTC.

V is TRBV12-3 or TRBV12-4 and J is TRBJ1-1; D unclear. Trimming shortened V by 2 bases and J by 6 bases, and 10 bases separated the two germline ends. The CDR3 contains 13 residues. The CDR3, as DNA: TGTGCCAGCAGTTTAACGGGGAGGGCTGAAGCTTTCTTT. Translation: CASSLTGRAEAFF.

The V and J genes are TRBV4-3 and TRBJ1-2, with TRBD1 as a possible D gene (6 bases). The CDR3 has 15 residues. Between the trimmed V and J ends, which lost 0 bases and 4 bases, there was a span of 12 bases. Germline V gives CDR1 LGHNA, CDR2 YSLEER. The CDR3 DNA reads TGCGCCAGCAGCCAAGACGGGACACTTAGCTATGGCTACACCTTC. It translates to CASSQDGTLSYGYTF.

This clone came up once. The V gene is TRBV3-1 (or the pseudogene TRBV3-2), the J gene TRBJ1-5; D unclear. CDR3 size: 14 residues. V dropped 1 base and J dropped 5 bases, with 9 bases sitting between them. The V gene's germline CDR1 is LGHDT and CDR2 YNNKEL (reference sequence). CDR3 sequence reads: CASSQGHKDQPQHF. For the CDR3, the DNA is TGTGCCAGCAGCCAAGGACATAAAGATCAGCCCCAGCATTTT.

V usage is TRBV2 and J usage is TRBJ2-1; D gene ambiguous. This CDR3 comprises 14 residues. V shed 6 bases and J shed 0 bases, with 9 bases lying between them. The germline V gene has CDR1 SNHLY and CDR2 FYNNEI. The CDR3 region is CASRAPSSYNEQFF. CDR3 DNA: TGTGCCAGCAGAGCGCCGAGCTCCTACAATGAGCAGTTCTTC.

The V gene is TRBV21-1, the J gene TRBJ2-7; no DNA check was done on the table's D call, TRBD2. TRBV21-1 is recorded as a pseudogene. The CDR3 length is 17 residues. The CDR3 DNA sequence: TGTGCCAGCAGCAAAGGGTCTCGACTAGCGGTACCCTACGAGCAGTACTTC. Protein: CASSKGSRLAVPYEQYF.

The table lists this clone with a count of one. The rearrangement joins TRBV27 to TRBJ2-1; 14 bases line up with TRBD2. This CDR3 is built from 19 residues. With V trimmed by 5 bases and J by 0 bases, 9 bases remained unmatched. The germline V gene encodes CDR1 MNHEY and CDR2 SMNVEV (reference sequence). The CDR3 sequence is CASSPRGLAGASSYNEQFF. CDR3 bases: TGTGCCAGCAGTCCCCGGGGACTAGCGGGGGCCAGCTCCTACAATGAGCAGTTCTTC.

V is TRBV7-6 and J is TRBJ2-3; 8 bases agree with TRBD2. The germline V gene has CDR1 SGHVS and CDR2 FNYEAQ. With 3 bases clipped from V and 4 bases from J, the junction kept 6 bases outside the gene matches. CDR3 length equals 15 residues. Here the CDR3 reads CASSFSGGRADTQYF. The CDR3, as DNA: TGTGCCAGCAGCTTCTCGGGGGGGAGAGCAGATACGCAGTATTTT.

This clone was observed a few times. J is TRBJ2-7 and V is TRBV3-1 (or the pseudogene TRBV3-2); 8 bases line up with TRBD1. This CDR3 contains 15 residues. From germline, CDR1 is LGHDT and CDR2 YNNKEL (reference sequence). V was clipped by 3 bases and J by 2 bases; unmatched bases: 6. CDR3 loop: CASSHADRGPYEQYF. In nucleotides, the CDR3 is TGTGCCAGCAGCCATGCAGACAGGGGTCCCTACGAGCAGTACTTC.

This clone was counted between two and nine times. The V call is TRBV7-9, the J call TRBJ1-3; D unresolved. Germline V gene lookup returns CDR1 SEHNR and CDR2 FQNEAQ (reference sequence). The CDR3 spans 15 residues. V was shortened by 2 bases and J by 0 bases, with 8 bases between the two germline ends. The CDR3 bases are TGTGCCAGCAGCTTAACAGTGAGCTCTGGAAACACCATATATTTT. It is translated as CASSLTVSSGNTIYF.